The entry that follows covers one T cell receptor (beta chain) sequence. Its binding antigen is unknown. A read error is possible here, since a much larger clone lies one base away. Amplification of TCR beta CDR3 regions was carried out from RNA transcripts. For the first round of RT-PCR on the TCR CDR3, the HTBI primer set was used together with the Qiagen OneStep RT-PCR kit. A second multiplex PCR round built the libraries, followed by size selection and purification. Sequencing of the libraries was done on an Illumina HiSeq2000 using paired-end 100 bp reads. For the original study's pipeline: SOAPnuke was used to process the raw data, with reads discarded if the reads contained adapters or uncalled bases, had a mean Phred below 15, or lacked an exact constant-primer or identifier match. COPE v1.2.5 was used to merge the high-quality paired reads, and each unique nucleotide sequence was defined as a clonotype. MiTCR v1.1 was used to align clonotypes to the IMGT TRBV, TRBD and TRBJ reference segments. Analysis was restricted to V-J combinations with a frequency above 0.0001, which covered about 99% of repertoires. A TCS score was defined as the ratio of F50 (clonal expansion) to E x V (chaos), with BLOSUM62-based TCRdist applied between CDR3 peptides within each V-J. Welch's t-statistics and random forest reduced 500 to 550 V-J features to roughly 13, which were used in a naive Bayes classifier (R e1071). In-frame beta chains were kept once TCRdb had trimmed the public reads at Q25 with fastp and called clones with MiXCR. Every CDR3 protein is listed once, alongside the most common genes and DNA of its rows. TCRdb, not the original authors, processed these V and J calls. For this sample there are about 500,000 distinct CDR3 sequences; around 14% appear just once. The ten largest clones represent less than 20% of the sample.

The germline V gene (reference sequence) yields DFQATT for CDR1 and SNEGSKA for CDR2. Measured from the cysteine to the phenylalanine, the CDR3 is 15 residues long. Here the CDR3 DNA is all that survives: 45 bases in frame from base 1. The data originate from a study of T cells in Graves' hyperthyroidism and ophthalmopathy (dated by TCRdb to the late 2010s). About the investigation overall: Peripheral blood samples were taken at the time of initial diagnosis, prior to any treatment. To identify distinguishing TCR V-J signatures, a discovery cohort of 90 to 100 patients was used, comprising fewer than 45 with Graves' ophthalmopathy and around 60 with stable Graves' hyperthyroidism. The 100 discovery patients were randomly split 7:3 into training and test sets. Whether ophthalmopathy could be predicted prospectively was tested in an independent validation cohort made up of approximately 19 hyperthyroidism patients plus 17 patients who later progressed to ophthalmopathy. Thyroid tissue and blood T-cell repertoires from six Graves' hyperthyroidism patients were also compared in the study. After blood sampling, hyperthyroidism patients were treated with methimazole at a starting dose of 30 mg daily, and ophthalmopathy patients were treated with high-dose intravenous methylprednisolone. TCR Vbeta CDR3 sequencing of 120 to 150 peripheral blood samples (around 45 ophthalmopathy, roughly 72 hyperthyroidism and approximately 17 progressor patients) is reported in the paper. Here is what the overall study found, with its caveats: Ophthalmopathy was separated from stable hyperthyroidism by a 13 V-J signature model, with around 90% sensitivity and about 81% specificity obtained in cross-validation and 80%/75% obtained in testing. Sample size was not statistically predetermined, and investigators were not blinded to group allocation. Blood samples also contained most of the expanded thyroid clonotypes (frequency above 0.001), which suggests that blood repertoires may reflect thyroid immune responses. In validation, the model predicted progression to ophthalmopathy with 55% to 71% sensitivity and 72.22% specificity, a median of about six months before onset.

Stable Graves' hyperthyroidism was defined as no progression to ophthalmopathy during 18 months of follow-up. Hyperthyroidism patients were newly diagnosed, with disease duration under 2 months, and aged 18 to 65 years. Exclusion was applied to patients with uncontrolled infections, other autoimmune diseases, pregnancy or lactation. Diagnoses were established on the basis of clinical symptoms, serum thyroxine and TRAb, thyroid ultrasound, and orbital computed tomography. PBMCs were separated from 10 ml of fresh peripheral blood using Ficoll-Paque density gradient centrifugation. Trizol reagent was used to extract total RNA, and RNA quality was then checked on an Agilent 2100 Bioanalyzer.

In this chain, TRBV20-1 is recombined with TRBJ1-2; the D gene is perhaps TRBD1, on 6 matching bases. Specimen: blood. The TCR was taken from a woman aged 18 to 35 with Graves' hyperthyroidism. The CDR3 reads as follows: CSARPSGGANYGHTF. The nucleotide sequence is TGCAGTGCTAGACCGTCTGGGGGGGCTAACTATGGCCACACCTTC.